A single sample gave rise to the 6 T cell receptor beta chains below, sequenced in a study of blood T cell repertoires in COVID-19. The method was immunoSEQ multiplex PCR; TCRdb's version includes in-frame clones alone and lacks a portion of them. The profile shows 250,000 to 350,000 clones, around 84% of them singletons. Sequenced sample: PBMCs or T cells enriched from blood (not recorded which). The receptor set was obtained from a young woman who had recovered from COVID-19.

CDR3 coding DNA: TGTGCCAGCAGCCTACCAGTTGGAGCGGGGGAGGTCAATGAGCAGTTCTTC. This translates into CASSLPVGAGEVNEQFF. The chain carries TRBV3-1 (or the pseudogene TRBV3-2) and TRBJ2-1; the match to TRBD2 covers 8 bases. The CDR3 contains 17 residues. Looked up from germline, CDR1 is LGHDT and CDR2 is YNNKEL (reference sequence). The ends lost 4 bases at V and 6 bases at J; junction bases unmatched: 14.

The J gene is TRBJ1-4, the V gene TRBV7-9; TRBD1 agrees at 7 bases. CDR1 and CDR2 (germline): SEHNR, FQNEAQ (reference sequence). The V and J ends lost 5 bases and 6 bases, in that order; junction bases with no gene match: 15. The CDR3 has 17 amino acids. The CDR3 protein is CASSLSDRVRKYEKLFF. The CDR3 DNA reads as TGTGCCAGCAGCCTCAGTGACAGGGTCCGAAAATATGAAAAACTGTTTTTT.

V gene TRBV25-1 combines with J gene TRBJ1-2; TRBD1 is a possible D gene (5 bases). The length of the CDR3 is 13 residues. CDR1 is MGHDK and CDR2 is SYGVNS in the germline V gene. Trimming took off 1 base at V and 6 bases at J, with 9 bases between the two ends. DNA of the CDR3: TGTGCCAGCAGTGAATGGAGGGACGATGGCTACACCTTC. This gives the protein CASSEWRDDGYTF.

This chain connects TRBV5-6 to TRBJ1-1; possible D gene TRBD1, 6 bases. This CDR3 is built from 17 residues. V dropped 4 bases and J dropped 2 bases, with 21 bases sitting between them. From germline, CDR1 is SGHDT and CDR2 YYEEEE. CDR3 loop: CASSRTAGVSLNTEAFF. CDR3 DNA sequence: TGTGCCAGCAGCCGGACAGCGGGGGTCTCCCTAAACACTGAAGCTTTCTTT.

V gene TRBV27 combines with J gene TRBJ1-1; the match to TRBD1 covers 10 bases. The CDR3 loop spans 13 amino acids. The junction had 3 bases not matched to a gene; V was cut back by 7 bases and J by 4 bases. Germline values: CDR1 MNHEY, CDR2 SMNVEV (reference sequence). CDR3 bases: TGTGCCAGCATTGGGACAGGGGTCACTGAAGCTTTCTTT. It yields the protein CASIGTGVTEAFF.

This clone appeared a few times. CDR3 bases: TGTGCCAGCAGCCCCGTAGCGACGGAAACTAATTCACCCCTCCACTTT. Protein sequence: CASSPVATETNSPLHF. This chain links TRBV4-2 with TRBJ1-6, with D hard to call. This CDR3 has 16 residues. The V gene's germline CDR1 is LGHNA and CDR2 YNFKEQ. The germline V and J ends were trimmed by 4 bases and 6 bases, with 16 bases remaining between them.